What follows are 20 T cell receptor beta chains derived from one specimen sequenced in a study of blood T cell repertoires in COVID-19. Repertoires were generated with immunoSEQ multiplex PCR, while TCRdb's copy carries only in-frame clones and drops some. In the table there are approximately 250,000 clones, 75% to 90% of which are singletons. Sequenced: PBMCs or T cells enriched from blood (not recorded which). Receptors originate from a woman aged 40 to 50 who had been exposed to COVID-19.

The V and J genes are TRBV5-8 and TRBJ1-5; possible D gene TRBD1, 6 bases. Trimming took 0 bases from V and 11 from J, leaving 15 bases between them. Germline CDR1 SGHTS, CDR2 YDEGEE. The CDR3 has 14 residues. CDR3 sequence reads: CASSLGMDSRAQHF. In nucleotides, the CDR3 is TGTGCCAGCAGCTTGGGGATGGACAGTAGGGCCCAGCATTTT.

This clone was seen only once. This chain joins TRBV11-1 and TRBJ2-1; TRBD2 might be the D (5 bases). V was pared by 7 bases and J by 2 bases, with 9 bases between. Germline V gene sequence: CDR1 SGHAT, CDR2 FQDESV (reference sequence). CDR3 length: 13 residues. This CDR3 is CASTLGTYNEQFF. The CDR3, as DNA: TGTGCCAGCACCCTCGGGACCTACAATGAGCAGTTCTTC.

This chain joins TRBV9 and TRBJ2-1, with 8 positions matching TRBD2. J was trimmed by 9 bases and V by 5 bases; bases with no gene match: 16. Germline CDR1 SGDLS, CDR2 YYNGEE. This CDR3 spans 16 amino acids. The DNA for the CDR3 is TGTGCCAGCAGTGCAACAGACCGGGGGGGCCTGGGTGAGCAGTTCTTC. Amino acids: CASSATDRGGLGEQFF. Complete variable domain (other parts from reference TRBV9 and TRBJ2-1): DSGVTQTPKHLITATGQRVTLRCSPRSGDLSVYWYQQSLDQGLQFLIQYYNGEERAKGNILERFSAQQFPDLHSELNLSSLELGDSALYFCASSATDRGGLGEQFFGPGTRLTVL.

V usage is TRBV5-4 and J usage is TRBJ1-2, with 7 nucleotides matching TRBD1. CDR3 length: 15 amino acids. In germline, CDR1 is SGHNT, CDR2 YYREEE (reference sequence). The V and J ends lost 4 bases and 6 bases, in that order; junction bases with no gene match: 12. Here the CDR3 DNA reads TGTGCCAGCAGCCCCCGGGACAGAAAAGGCAATGGCTACACCTTC. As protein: CASSPRDRKGNGYTF.

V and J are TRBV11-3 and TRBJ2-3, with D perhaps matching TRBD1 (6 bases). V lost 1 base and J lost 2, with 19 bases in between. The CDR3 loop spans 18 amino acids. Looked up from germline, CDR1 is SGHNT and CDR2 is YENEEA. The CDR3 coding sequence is TGTGCCAGCAGCTTAGGATCACAGGGTCCGGGGACCACAGATACGCAGTATTTT. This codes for CASSLGSQGPGTTDTQYF.

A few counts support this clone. CDR3 bases: TGTGCCATGTATACGGGACAGGGGGCCTACGAGCAGTACGTC. This translates into CAMYTGQGAYEQYV. The rearrangement uses TRBV10-3 and TRBJ2-7; 11 bases match TRBD1. This CDR3 is 14 amino acids long. CDR1 and CDR2 (germline): ENHRY, SYGVKD. V shed 9 bases, J shed 2 bases, and the junction held 6 bases outside the gene matches.

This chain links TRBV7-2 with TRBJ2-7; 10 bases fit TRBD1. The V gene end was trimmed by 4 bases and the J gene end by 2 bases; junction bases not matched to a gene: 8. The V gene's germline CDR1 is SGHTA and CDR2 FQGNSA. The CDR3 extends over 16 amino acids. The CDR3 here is CASSSLPGQGPYEQYF. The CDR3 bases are TGTGCCAGCAGCTCCCTACCGGGACAGGGGCCCTACGAGCAGTACTTC. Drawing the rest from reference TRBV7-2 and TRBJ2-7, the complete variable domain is GAGVSQSPSNKVTEKGKDVELRCDPISGHTALYWYRQSLGQGLEFLIYFQGNSAPDKSGLPSDRFSAERTGGSVSTLTIQRTQQEDSAVYLCASSSLPGQGPYEQYFGPGTRLTVT.

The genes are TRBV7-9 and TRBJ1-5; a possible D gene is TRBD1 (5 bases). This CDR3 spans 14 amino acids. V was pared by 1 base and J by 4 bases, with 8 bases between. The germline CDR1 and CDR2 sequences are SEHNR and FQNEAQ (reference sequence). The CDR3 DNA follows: TGTGCCAGCAGCTTAGATGCAGGGAATCAGCCCCAGCATTTT. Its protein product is CASSLDAGNQPQHF.

The DNA for the CDR3 is TGCGCCAGCAGCTTGGCCAATGGGACAGGGAAAAGGACTGGGGCCAACGTCCTGACTTTC. This gives the protein CASSLANGTGKRTGANVLTF. The chain employs TRBV5-1 and TRBJ2-6; TRBD1 aligns across 9 bases. Germline V gene sequence: CDR1 SGHRS, CDR2 YFSETQ. The CDR3 has 20 residues. V gave up 0 bases and J gave up 2 bases; unmatched junction bases: 12.

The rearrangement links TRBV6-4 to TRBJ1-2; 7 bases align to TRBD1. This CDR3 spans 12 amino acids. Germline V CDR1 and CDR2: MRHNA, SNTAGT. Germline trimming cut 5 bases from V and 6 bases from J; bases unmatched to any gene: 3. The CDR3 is CASSNDRDGYTF. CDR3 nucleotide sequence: TGTGCCAGCAGTAATGACAGGGATGGCTACACCTTC.

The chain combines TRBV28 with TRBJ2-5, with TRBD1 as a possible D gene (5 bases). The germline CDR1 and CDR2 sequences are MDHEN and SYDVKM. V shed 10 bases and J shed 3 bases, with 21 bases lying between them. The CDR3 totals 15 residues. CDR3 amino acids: CATLSPQGSKETQYF. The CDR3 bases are TGTGCCACCTTATCGCCCCAGGGCTCAAAAGAGACCCAGTACTTC.

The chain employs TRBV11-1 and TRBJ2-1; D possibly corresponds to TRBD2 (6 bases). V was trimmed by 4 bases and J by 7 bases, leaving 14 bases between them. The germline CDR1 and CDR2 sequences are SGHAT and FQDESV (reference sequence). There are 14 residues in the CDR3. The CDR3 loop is CASSSGGPGNEQFF. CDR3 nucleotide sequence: TGTGCCAGCAGCTCCGGGGGACCGGGGAATGAGCAGTTCTTC.

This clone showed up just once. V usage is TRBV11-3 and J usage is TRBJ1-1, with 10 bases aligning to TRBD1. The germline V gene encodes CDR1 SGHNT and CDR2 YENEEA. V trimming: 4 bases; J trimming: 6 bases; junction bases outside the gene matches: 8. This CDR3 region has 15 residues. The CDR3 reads CASSSAGQGKPEAFF. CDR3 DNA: TGTGCCAGCAGCTCGGCGGGACAGGGGAAGCCTGAAGCTTTCTTT.

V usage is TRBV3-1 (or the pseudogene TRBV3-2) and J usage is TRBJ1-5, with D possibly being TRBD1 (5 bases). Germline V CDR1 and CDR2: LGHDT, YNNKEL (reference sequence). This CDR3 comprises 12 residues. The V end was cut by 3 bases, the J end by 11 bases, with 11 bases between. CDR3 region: CASSQGGVAQHF. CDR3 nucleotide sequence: TGTGCCAGCAGCCAGGGGGGAGTGGCCCAGCATTTT.

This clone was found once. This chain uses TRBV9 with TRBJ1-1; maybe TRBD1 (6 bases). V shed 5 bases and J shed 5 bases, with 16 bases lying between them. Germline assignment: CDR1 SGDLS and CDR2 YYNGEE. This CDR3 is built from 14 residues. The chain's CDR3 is CASSGTNGGTEAFF. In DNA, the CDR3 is TGTGCCAGCAGTGGGACAAACGGGGGGACTGAAGCTTTCTTT.

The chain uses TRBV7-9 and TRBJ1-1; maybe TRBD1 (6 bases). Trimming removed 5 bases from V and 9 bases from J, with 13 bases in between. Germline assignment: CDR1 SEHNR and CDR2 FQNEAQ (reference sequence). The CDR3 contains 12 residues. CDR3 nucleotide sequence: TGTGCCAGCAGCCCGGACAGTTACCAAGCTTTCTTT. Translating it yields CASSPDSYQAFF. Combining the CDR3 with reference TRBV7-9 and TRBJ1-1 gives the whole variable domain DTGVSQNPRHKITKRGQNVTFRCDPISEHNRLYWYRQTLGQGPEFLTYFQNEAQLEKSRLLSDRFSAERPKGSFSTLEIQRTEQGDSAMYLCASSPDSYQAFFGQGTRLTVV.

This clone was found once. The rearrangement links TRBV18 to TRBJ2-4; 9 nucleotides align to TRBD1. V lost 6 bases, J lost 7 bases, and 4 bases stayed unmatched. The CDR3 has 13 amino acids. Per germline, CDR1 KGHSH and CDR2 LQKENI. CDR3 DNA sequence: TGTGCCAGCTCGTTCGACAGGGGGAACATTCAGTACTTC. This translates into CASSFDRGNIQYF.

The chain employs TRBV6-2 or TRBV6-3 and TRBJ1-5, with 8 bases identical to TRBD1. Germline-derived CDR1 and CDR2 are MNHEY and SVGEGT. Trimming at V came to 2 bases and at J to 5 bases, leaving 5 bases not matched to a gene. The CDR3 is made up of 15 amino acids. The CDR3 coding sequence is TGTGCCAGCAGTTACCTCGACAGGGGATATCAGCCCCAGCATTTT. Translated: CASSYLDRGYQPQHF.

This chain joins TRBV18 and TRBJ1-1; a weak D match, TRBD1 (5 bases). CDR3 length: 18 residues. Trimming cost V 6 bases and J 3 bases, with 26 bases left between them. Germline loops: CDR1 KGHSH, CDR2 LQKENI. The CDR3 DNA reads TGTGCCAGCTCCTACACCCAAACGCGGGGGAGCTTGCACACTGAAGCTTTCTTT. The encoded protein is CASSYTQTRGSLHTEAFF. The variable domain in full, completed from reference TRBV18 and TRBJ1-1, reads NAGVMQNPRHLVRRRGQEARLRCSPMKGHSHVYWYRQLPEEGLKFMVYLQKENIIDESGMPKERFSAEFPKEGPSILRIQQVVRGDSAAYFCASSYTQTRGSLHTEAFFGQGTRLTVV.

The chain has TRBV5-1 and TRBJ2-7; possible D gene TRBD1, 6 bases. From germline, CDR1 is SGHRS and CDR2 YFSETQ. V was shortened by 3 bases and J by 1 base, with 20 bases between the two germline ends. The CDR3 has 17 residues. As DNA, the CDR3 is TGCGCCAGCAGCTCTGAACCAGGACAGCGTCCTTCCTACGAGCAGTACTTC. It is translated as CASSSEPGQRPSYEQYF.